The 30 T cell receptor beta chains below were found in one sample sequenced in a study of CD8 T cells in ankylosing spondylitis. TCRdb re-called the 5' RACE reads through MiXCR, storing one row per CDR3 protein. Of about 540,000 distinct CDR3 sequences in the sample, roughly 13% were seen once. These receptors have no known antigen. Study-level results: Seemingly characteristic of ankylosing spondylitis blood was a TCR beta motif consisting of about 8 highly homologous variants.

The sequenced sample was blood, either unsorted or a sorted T cell fraction (not recorded which). Every receptor here comes from a male donor with ankylosing spondylitis.

This clonotype was seen repeatedly, ten times or more. The V gene is TRBV5-1, the J gene TRBJ2-1, with 16 nucleotides matching TRBD2. Unmatched junction bases numbered 8, after V lost 3 bases and J lost 8 bases. The CDR3 has 17 residues. Germline loops: CDR1 SGHRS, CDR2 YFSETQ. The CDR3 region has the DNA TGCGCCAGCAGCTCGGGACTAGCGGGAGGGAGCTTAGATGAGCAGTTCTTC. It is translated as CASSSGLAGGSLDEQFF.

This clonotype was detected a few times. This chain joins TRBV6-5 and TRBJ1-1; D is ambiguous. V lost 2 bases and J lost 4, with 8 bases in between. The length of the CDR3 is 13 residues. Germline CDR1 reads MNHEY; CDR2 reads SVGAGI. CDR3 sequence: CASSYTVATEAFF. CDR3 DNA: TGTGCCAGCAGTTACACGGTGGCCACTGAAGCTTTCTTT.

The V and J genes are TRBV11-3 and TRBJ2-5; TRBD1 matches 10 bases. This CDR3 is 15 amino acids long. Germline CDR1 SGHNT, CDR2 YENEEA. The V gene end was trimmed by 5 bases and the J gene end by 4 bases; junction bases not matched to a gene: 7. In DNA, the CDR3 is TGTGCCAGCAGCCCAGGGACAGGGGTAGCAGAGACCCAGTACTTC. Translation gives CASSPGTGVAETQYF.

A few counts support this clonotype. The CDR3 loop is CSVGGDRRETGELFF. DNA for the CDR3: TGCAGCGTTGGAGGGGACAGAAGAGAGACCGGGGAGCTGTTTTTT. The gene calls are TRBV29-1 and TRBJ2-2; 7 bases are a match to TRBD1. The V gene's germline CDR1 is SQVTM and CDR2 ANQGSEA. Losses at the gene ends were 4 bases for V and 5 bases for J; bases not matched to a gene: 10. The CDR3 totals 15 residues.

The genes are TRBV7-2 and TRBJ2-3; D may be TRBD1 (6 bases). The length of the CDR3 is 14 residues. Germline CDR1 is SGHTA and CDR2 is FQGNSA. The V and J ends lost 5 bases and 1 base respectively, with 10 bases between them. CDR3 residues: CASSTGLGTDTQYF. CDR3 sequence (DNA): TGTGCCAGCAGCACAGGGTTGGGCACAGATACGCAGTATTTT.

This clonotype was recorded at least ten times. The chain recombines TRBV12-3 or TRBV12-4 with TRBJ2-1, with TRBD1 identical over 12 bases. This CDR3 is built from 17 residues. Unmatched junction bases numbered 9, after V lost 2 bases and J lost 7 bases. In DNA, the CDR3 is TGTGCCAGCAGTTTACCCTCGGGACAGGGGGCGGGTAATGAGCAGTTCTTC. Encoded protein: CASSLPSGQGAGNEQFF.

This clonotype was seen at least ten times. V and J are TRBV20-1 and TRBJ2-1, with D tentatively TRBD2 (5 bases). The CDR3 is made up of 13 amino acids. Per germline, CDR1 DFQATT and CDR2 SNEGSKA (reference sequence). V dropped 6 bases and J dropped 6 bases, with 15 bases sitting between them. DNA of the CDR3: TGCAGTGCCGGCCCCCCGGGGAGCAATGAGCAGTTCTTC. It specifies CSAGPPGSNEQFF.

The sample holds a few counts of this clonotype. The rearrangement joins TRBV20-1 to TRBJ2-1; 8 positions match TRBD2. Germline CDR1 reads DFQATT; CDR2 reads SNEGSKA (reference sequence). V trimming: 6 bases; J trimming: 9 bases; junction bases outside the gene matches: 13. The CDR3 extends over 14 amino acids. CDR3 protein: CSATGGPLSAEQFF. The DNA for the CDR3 is TGCAGTGCAACGGGAGGGCCTCTTTCGGCTGAGCAGTTCTTC.

This clonotype showed up many times. The V and J genes are TRBV27 and TRBJ1-4; a weak D match, TRBD1 (5 bases). This CDR3 comprises 17 residues. V was trimmed by 3 bases and J by 0 bases, leaving 14 bases between them. CDR1 is MNHEY and CDR2 is SMNVEV in the germline V gene (reference sequence). CDR3 nucleotides: TGTGCCAGCAGTTTTAGAGGGGTCTCATCAACTAATGAAAAACTGTTTTTT. It encodes CASSFRGVSSTNEKLFF.

This clonotype was seen only a few times. This chain uses TRBV20-1 with TRBJ1-6, with 7 bases aligning to TRBD1. Germline loops: CDR1 DFQATT, CDR2 SNEGSKA (reference sequence). The CDR3 extends over 15 amino acids. Losses at the gene ends were 0 bases for V and 8 bases for J; bases not matched to a gene: 7. The CDR3 bases are TGCAGTGCTAGAGATTCGGCAGGGGGGTATTCACCCCTCCACTTT. Amino acid sequence: CSARDSAGGYSPLHF.

The CDR3 DNA sequence: TGTGCCACCAGCAGAGATGGCACATCCTTTCAAGCTTTCTTT. It codes for CATSRDGTSFQAFF. This sequence joins TRBV15 and TRBJ1-1, with D unclear. The germline gives CDR1 LNHNV, CDR2 YYDKDF (reference sequence). The ends were cut back, 0 bases at V and 9 bases at J, with 14 bases in the middle. This CDR3 is 14 amino acids long.

The chain uses TRBV28 and TRBJ1-1; the D is unclear. Germline loops: CDR1 MDHEN, CDR2 SYDVKM. The CDR3 has 14 residues. V was shortened by 4 bases and J by 1 base, with 10 bases between the two germline ends. Here the CDR3 reads CASSWLVRNTEAFF. The CDR3 coding sequence is TGTGCCAGCAGTTGGCTGGTCAGGAACACTGAAGCTTTCTTT. Combining the CDR3 with reference TRBV28 and TRBJ1-1 gives the whole variable domain DVKVTQSSRYLVKRTGEKVFLECVQDMDHENMFWYRQDPGLGLRLIYFSYDVKMKEKGDIPEGYSVSREKKERFSLILESASTNQTSMYLCASSWLVRNTEAFFGQGTRLTVV.

This clonotype was observed a handful of times. V gene TRBV3-1 combines with J gene TRBJ2-7; TRBD1 might be the D (5 bases). From germline, CDR1 is LGHDT and CDR2 YNNKEL (reference sequence). The V and J ends lost 0 bases and 7 bases respectively, with 10 bases between them. The CDR3 loop spans 13 amino acids. The CDR3 DNA reads as TGTGCCAGCAGCCAAGATAGCCAGGGTGAGCAGTACGTC. Its translation: CASSQDSQGEQYV.

The sample holds a few counts of this clonotype. The V gene is TRBV24-1, the J gene TRBJ2-2; D tentatively reads TRBD1 or TRBD2 (5 bases each). This CDR3 is built from 13 residues. V was clipped by 5 bases and J by 7 bases, with 10 bases between them. Germline CDR1 KGHDR, CDR2 SFDVKD. The CDR3 DNA is TGTGCCACCAGTGGGGGACCGGGCGGGGAGCTGTTTTTT. Protein product: CATSGGPGGELFF.

This clonotype has only a few counts. The chain employs TRBV5-1 and TRBJ2-1, with D perhaps matching TRBD2 (6 bases). Trimming cost V 4 bases and J 2 bases, with 16 bases left between them. The CDR3 has 16 amino acids. Germline lookup yields CDR1 SGHRS and CDR2 YFSETQ. CDR3: CASSRVWGVTYNEQFF. The CDR3 DNA reads TGCGCCAGCAGCCGAGTATGGGGGGTAACCTACAATGAGCAGTTCTTC.

This clonotype was detected only a few times. V is TRBV2 and J is TRBJ1-6, with a tentative D call TRBD1 (6 bases). Between the trimmed V and J ends, which lost 5 bases and 8 bases, there was a span of 10 bases. CDR1 SNHLY and CDR2 FYNNEI come from the germline V gene. The CDR3 length is 13 residues. The CDR3 loop is CASSTGPHSPLHF. CDR3 bases: TGTGCCAGCAGTACAGGGCCGCATTCACCCCTCCACTTT.

This clonotype appeared many times. This chain uses TRBV9 with TRBJ2-2, with a possible D match to TRBD2 (5 bases). CDR3 size: 17 residues. Germline values: CDR1 SGDLS, CDR2 YYNGEE. V shed 4 bases and J shed 0 bases, with 16 bases lying between them. The CDR3 is CASSPLPGITNTGELFF. CDR3 in DNA: TGTGCCAGCAGCCCTTTGCCCGGGATAACGAACACCGGGGAGCTGTTTTTT.

This clonotype came up a few times. This chain's CDR3 is CASSPHQGGANTIYF. In DNA form, the CDR3 reads TGTGCCAGCAGTCCCCATCAGGGGGGGGCAAACACCATATATTTT. J is TRBJ1-3 and V is TRBV12-3 or TRBV12-4; TRBD1 matches 7 bases. The CDR3 length is 15 residues. The ends lost 5 bases at V and 6 bases at J; junction bases unmatched: 10.

The V gene is TRBV14, the J gene TRBJ2-1; 7 bases are a match to TRBD2. The CDR3 spans 16 residues. V shed 4 bases and J 0 bases; nucleotides not matched to a gene: 6. Germline CDR1 reads SGHDN; CDR2 reads FVKESK. Here the CDR3 DNA reads TGTGCCAGCAGCCGCCAACTAGCGAGCTCCTACAATGAGCAGTTCTTC. Encoded protein: CASSRQLASSYNEQFF.

This clonotype was counted ten times or more. This chain uses TRBV12-3 or TRBV12-4 with TRBJ1-5; D gene unclear. The CDR3 extends over 13 amino acids. Trimming left V 3 bases short and J 3 bases short, with 6 bases between. For the CDR3, the DNA is TGTGCCAGCAGTTTTAGCGACAATCAGCCCCAGCATTTT. Residues: CASSFSDNQPQHF.

This clonotype has only a few counts. This chain joins TRBV4-1 and TRBJ2-5; TRBD1 aligns across 8 bases. CDR3 size: 19 residues. Germline lookup yields CDR1 MGHRA and CDR2 YSYEKL. The V and J ends lost 1 base and 5 bases, in that order; junction bases with no gene match: 18. CDR3 residues: CASSQVPQGRQGSRETQYF. The CDR3 DNA sequence: TGCGCCAGCAGCCAAGTCCCCCAGGGGAGACAGGGGAGTCGTGAGACCCAGTACTTC.

Comment on this clonotype: It may be a read error: a sequence one base away is much more abundant. The CDR3 region has the DNA TGTGCCAGCAGTTTAGACGACAAGGGGCCCATACGGACCTTC. Protein: CASSLDDKGPIRTF. The chain combines TRBV12-3 or TRBV12-4 with TRBJ1-2; the D gene is possibly TRBD1 (5 bases). The CDR3 is 14 amino acids. Trimming removed 1 base from V and 14 bases from J, with 20 bases in between.

About this clonotype: With a much larger clone just one base away, this may be a read error. The chain has TRBV29-1 and TRBJ1-5; tentative D call: TRBD1 (5 bases). Trimming shortened V by 8 bases and J by 6 bases, and 17 bases separated the two germline ends. The CDR3 extends over 13 amino acids. CDR1 and CDR2 (germline): SQVTM, ANQGSEA. Here the CDR3 reads CSTRVGESQPQHF. The CDR3 DNA reads as TGCAGCACCCGGGTAGGGGAGAGTCAGCCCCAGCATTTT.

This clonotype was observed a few times. The chain is built from TRBV3-1 and TRBJ2-4, with 14 bases that match TRBD2. CDR1 is LGHDT, CDR2 YNNKEL, per germline (reference sequence). V shed 4 bases, J shed 3 bases, and the junction held 11 bases outside the gene matches. The CDR3 covers 19 residues. DNA of the CDR3: TGTGCCAGCAGCCCCCTGACTAGCGGGAGGGCCTCGGGCAAAAACATTCAGTACTTC. This sequence encodes CASSPLTSGRASGKNIQYF.

The chain is built from TRBV20-1 and TRBJ1-1; the D is unclear. Germline CDR1 DFQATT, CDR2 SNEGSKA (reference sequence). The length of the CDR3 is 13 residues. The V end lost 4 bases, the J end lost 1 base, and 10 bases lay between the germline ends. CDR3 region: CSATLWANTEAFF. Written as DNA, the CDR3 is TGCAGTGCTACGCTGTGGGCGAACACTGAAGCTTTCTTT.

This clonotype was seen more than once but under ten times. The chain joins TRBV10-3 to TRBJ2-3; D call uncertain. The V and J ends lost 6 bases and 3 bases respectively, with 7 bases between them. The length of the CDR3 is 12 residues. The germline V gene has CDR1 ENHRY and CDR2 SYGVKD. This CDR3 is CAIRGVTDTQYF. CDR3 sequence (DNA): TGTGCCATCAGAGGCGTAACAGATACGCAGTATTTT.

The sample holds a few counts of this clonotype. The CDR3 sequence is CSASPLQGASNEQFF. Written as DNA, the CDR3 is TGCAGTGCTAGCCCTCTACAGGGGGCAAGCAATGAGCAGTTCTTC. This sequence joins TRBV20-1 and TRBJ2-1, with 9 bases identical to TRBD1. The CDR3 is made up of 15 amino acids. V trimming: 3 bases; J trimming: 6 bases; junction bases outside the gene matches: 9. CDR1 and CDR2 from the germline V gene are DFQATT and SNEGSKA (reference sequence).

The genes are TRBV30 and TRBJ2-4, with D maybe TRBD1 (5 bases). The CDR3 sequence is 13 residues long. Germline lookup yields CDR1 GTSNPN and CDR2 SVGIG (reference sequence). Trimming cost V 5 bases and J 6 bases, with 14 bases left between them. CDR3 nucleotide sequence: TGTGCCTGGGACACAGGATTCGGAAACATTCAGTACTTC. Translation: CAWDTGFGNIQYF.

CDR3 sequence reads: CAMGRGASYNEQFF. CDR3 nucleotides: TGTGCCATGGGGCGCGGAGCTTCCTACAATGAGCAGTTCTTC. The genes are TRBV12-3 or TRBV12-4 and TRBJ2-1; TRBD1 might be the D (5 bases). This CDR3 comprises 14 residues. The V end was cut by 10 bases, the J end by 1 base, with 14 bases between.

This clonotype was seen many times. The chain carries TRBV2 and TRBJ2-7, with 7 bases identical to TRBD1. The CDR3 is made up of 13 amino acids. Germline CDR1 SNHLY, CDR2 FYNNEI. V lost 6 bases and J lost 2; bases outside the gene matches: 4. This CDR3 is CASRTGVPYEQYF. The CDR3 bases are TGTGCCAGCAGAACAGGGGTCCCCTACGAGCAGTACTTC.